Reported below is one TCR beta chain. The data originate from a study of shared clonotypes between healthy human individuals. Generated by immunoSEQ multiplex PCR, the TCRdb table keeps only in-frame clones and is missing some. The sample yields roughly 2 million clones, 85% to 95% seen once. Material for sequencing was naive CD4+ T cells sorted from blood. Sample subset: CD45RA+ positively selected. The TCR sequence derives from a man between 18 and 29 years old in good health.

Written as DNA, the CDR3 is TGTGCCAGCAGCCACGGGGCTCCCGCTGGTGGCTACACCTTC. It specifies CASSHGAPAGGYTF. The genes are TRBV7-9 and TRBJ1-2; D is perhaps TRBD1 (5 bases). Trimming took 5 bases from V and 7 from J, leaving 17 bases between them. From germline, CDR1 is SEHNR and CDR2 FQNEAQ (reference sequence). This CDR3 contains 14 residues.